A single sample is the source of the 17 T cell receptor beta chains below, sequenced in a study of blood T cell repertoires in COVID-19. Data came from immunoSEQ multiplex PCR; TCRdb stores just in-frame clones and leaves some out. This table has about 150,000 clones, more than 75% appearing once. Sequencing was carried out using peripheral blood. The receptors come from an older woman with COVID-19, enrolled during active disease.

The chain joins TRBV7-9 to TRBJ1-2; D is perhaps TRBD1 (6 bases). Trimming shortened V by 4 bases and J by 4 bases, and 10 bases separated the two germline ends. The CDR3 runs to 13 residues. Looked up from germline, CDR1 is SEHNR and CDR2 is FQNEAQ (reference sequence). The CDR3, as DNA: TGTGCCAGCAGCTGGGGGGGCGGCTATGGCTACACCTTC. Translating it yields CASSWGGGYGYTF.

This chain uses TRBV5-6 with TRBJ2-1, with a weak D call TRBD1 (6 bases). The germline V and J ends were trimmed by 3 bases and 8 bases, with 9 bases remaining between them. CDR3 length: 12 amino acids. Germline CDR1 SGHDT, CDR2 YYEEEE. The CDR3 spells CASSSQGYEQFF. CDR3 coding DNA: TGTGCCAGCAGCTCTCAGGGGTATGAGCAGTTCTTC. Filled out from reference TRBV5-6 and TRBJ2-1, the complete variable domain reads DAGVTQSPTHLIKTRGQQVTLRCSPKSGHDTVSWYQQALGQGPQFIFQYYEEEERQRGNFPDRFSGHQFPNYSSELNVNALLLGDSALYLCASSSQGYEQFFGPGTRLTVL.

The CDR3 protein is CASSLHSSYEQYF. CDR3 DNA sequence: TGTGCCAGCAGCTTACACAGCTCCTACGAGCAGTACTTC. V is TRBV7-9 and J is TRBJ2-7; D is uncertain. Germline CDR1 and CDR2: SEHNR and FQNEAQ (reference sequence). The V end lost 2 bases, the J end lost 0 bases, and 5 bases lay between the germline ends. This CDR3 is 13 amino acids long.

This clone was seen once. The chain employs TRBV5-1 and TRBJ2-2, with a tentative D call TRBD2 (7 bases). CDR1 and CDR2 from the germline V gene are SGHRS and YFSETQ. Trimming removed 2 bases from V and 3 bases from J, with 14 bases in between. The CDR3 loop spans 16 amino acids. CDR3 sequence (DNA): TGCGCCAGCAGCTTAGGGAGGGGGAGTGACACCGGGGAGCTGTTTTTT. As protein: CASSLGRGSDTGELFF.

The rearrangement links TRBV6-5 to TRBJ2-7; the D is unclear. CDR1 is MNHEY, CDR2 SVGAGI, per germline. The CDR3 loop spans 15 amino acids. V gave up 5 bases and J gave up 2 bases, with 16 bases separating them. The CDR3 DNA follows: TGTGCCAGCAGTCCCTCTCAATACTCCACCTACGAGCAGTACTTC. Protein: CASSPSQYSTYEQYF.

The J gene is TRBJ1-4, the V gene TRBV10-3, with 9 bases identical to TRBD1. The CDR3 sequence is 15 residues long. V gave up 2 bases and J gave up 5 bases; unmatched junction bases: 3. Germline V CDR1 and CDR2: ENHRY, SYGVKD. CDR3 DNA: TGTGCCATCAGTGAGCCGGACAGGGGAAATGAAAAACTGTTTTTT. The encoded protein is CAISEPDRGNEKLFF.

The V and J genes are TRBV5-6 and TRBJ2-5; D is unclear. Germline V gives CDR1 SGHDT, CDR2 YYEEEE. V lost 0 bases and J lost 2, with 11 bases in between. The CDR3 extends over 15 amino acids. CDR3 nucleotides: TGTGCCAGCAGCTTGGGAGGCAGCGCGCAAGAGACCCAGTACTTC. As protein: CASSLGGSAQETQYF.

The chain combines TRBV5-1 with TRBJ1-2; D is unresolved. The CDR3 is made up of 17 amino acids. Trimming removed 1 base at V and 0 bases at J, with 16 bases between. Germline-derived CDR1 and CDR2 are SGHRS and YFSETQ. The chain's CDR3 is CASSLRSAGAANYGYTF. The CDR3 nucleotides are TGCGCCAGCAGCTTGAGGTCGGCAGGCGCCGCTAACTATGGCTACACCTTC.

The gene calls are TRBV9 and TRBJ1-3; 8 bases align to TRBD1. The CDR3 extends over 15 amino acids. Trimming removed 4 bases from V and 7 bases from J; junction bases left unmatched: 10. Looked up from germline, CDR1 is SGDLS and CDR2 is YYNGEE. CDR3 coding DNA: TGTGCCAGCAGCTACCAGGGGGCCGTCGGGAACACCATATATTTT. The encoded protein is CASSYQGAVGNTIYF.

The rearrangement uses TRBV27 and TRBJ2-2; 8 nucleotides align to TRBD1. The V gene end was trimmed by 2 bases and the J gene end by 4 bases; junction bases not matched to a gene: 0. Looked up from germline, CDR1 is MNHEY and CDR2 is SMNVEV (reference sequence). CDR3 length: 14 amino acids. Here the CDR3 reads CASSLQGATGELFF. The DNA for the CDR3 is TGTGCCAGCAGTTTACAGGGGGCCACCGGGGAGCTGTTTTTT.

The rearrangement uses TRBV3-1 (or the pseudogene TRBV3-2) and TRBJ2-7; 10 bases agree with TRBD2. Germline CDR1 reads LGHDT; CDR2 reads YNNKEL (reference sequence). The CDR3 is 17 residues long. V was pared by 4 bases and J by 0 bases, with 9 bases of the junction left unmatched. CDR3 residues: CASSRSSGGPSSYEQYF. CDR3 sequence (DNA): TGTGCCAGCAGCCGCTCTAGCGGGGGTCCGAGCTCCTACGAGCAGTACTTC.

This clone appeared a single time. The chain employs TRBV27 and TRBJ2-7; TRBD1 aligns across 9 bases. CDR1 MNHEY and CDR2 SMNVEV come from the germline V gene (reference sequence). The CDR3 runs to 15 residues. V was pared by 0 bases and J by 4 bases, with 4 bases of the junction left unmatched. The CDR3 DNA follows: TGTGCCAGCAGTTTATCCAGACAGGGGGGGTACGAGCAGTACTTC. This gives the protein CASSLSRQGGYEQYF.

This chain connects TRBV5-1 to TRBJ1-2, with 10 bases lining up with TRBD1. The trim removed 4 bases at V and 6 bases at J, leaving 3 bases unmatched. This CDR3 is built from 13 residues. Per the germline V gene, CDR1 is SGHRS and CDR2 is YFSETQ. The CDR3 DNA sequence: TGCGCCAGCAGCGAGACAGGGGGCGATGGCTACACCTTC. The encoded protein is CASSETGGDGYTF. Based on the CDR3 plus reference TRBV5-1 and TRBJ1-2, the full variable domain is KAGVTQTPRYLIKTRGQQVTLSCSPISGHRSVSWYQQTPGQGLQFLFEYFSETQRNKGNFPGRFSGRQFSNSRSEMNVSTLELGDSALYLCASSETGGDGYTFGSGTRLTVV.

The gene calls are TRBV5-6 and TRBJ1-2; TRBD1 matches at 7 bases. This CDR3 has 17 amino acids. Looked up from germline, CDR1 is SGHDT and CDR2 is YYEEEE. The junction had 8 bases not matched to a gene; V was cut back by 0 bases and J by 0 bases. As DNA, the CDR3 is TGTGCCAGCAGCTTGGCACAGGGGCGACTAGCTAACTATGGCTACACCTTC. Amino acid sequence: CASSLAQGRLANYGYTF.

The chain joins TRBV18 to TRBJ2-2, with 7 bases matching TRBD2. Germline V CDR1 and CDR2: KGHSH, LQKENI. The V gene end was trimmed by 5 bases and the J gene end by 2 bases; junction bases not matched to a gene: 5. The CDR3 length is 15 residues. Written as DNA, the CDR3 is TGTGCCAGCTCATCTCTAGCGGACAACACCGGGGAGCTGTTTTTT. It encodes CASSSLADNTGELFF.

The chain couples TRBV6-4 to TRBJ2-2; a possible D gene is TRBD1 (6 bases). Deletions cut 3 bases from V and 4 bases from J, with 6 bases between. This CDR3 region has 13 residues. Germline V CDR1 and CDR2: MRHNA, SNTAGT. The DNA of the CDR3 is TGTGCCAGCAGTGAACAGGGCACCGGGGAGCTGTTTTTT. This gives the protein CASSEQGTGELFF.

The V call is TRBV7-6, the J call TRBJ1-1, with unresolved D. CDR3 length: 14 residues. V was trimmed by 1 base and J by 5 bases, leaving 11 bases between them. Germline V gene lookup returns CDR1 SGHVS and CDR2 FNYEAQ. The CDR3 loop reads CASSLGRPRTEAFF. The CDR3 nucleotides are TGTGCCAGCAGCTTAGGGAGACCGCGGACTGAAGCTTTCTTT.